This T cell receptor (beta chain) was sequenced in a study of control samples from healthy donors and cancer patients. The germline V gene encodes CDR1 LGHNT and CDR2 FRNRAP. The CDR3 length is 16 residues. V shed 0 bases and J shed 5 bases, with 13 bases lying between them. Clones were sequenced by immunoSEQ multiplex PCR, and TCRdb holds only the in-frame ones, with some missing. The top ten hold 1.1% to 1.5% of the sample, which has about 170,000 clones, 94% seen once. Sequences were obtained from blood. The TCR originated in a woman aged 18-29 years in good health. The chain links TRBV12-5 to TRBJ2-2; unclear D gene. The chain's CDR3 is CASGLVLGLWTGELFF. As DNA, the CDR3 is TGTGCTAGTGGTTTGGTTCTGGGATTGTGGACCGGGGAGCTGTTTTTT.